These T cell receptor beta chains were read from a single sample in a study of CD8+ T cells in alopecia areata. Profiling relied on immunoSEQ multiplex PCR, and the TCRdb table lists in-frame clones only, not all of them. The sample lists some 190,000 clones, 50% to 60% seen once, with approximately 0.63% in the top ten. The sample consisted of CD4+ T cells sorted from blood, taken at week 4, from a patient treated with tofacitinib. These TCRs come from a human donor with alopecia areata. The conserved cysteine and the conserved F or W are not part of the CDR3 here. The D gene is left open where the match is weak.

ASSYLYEQF TRBV6-5 .
ANGPGNTEAF TRBV2 .
ASSFTGGRETQY TRBV28 TRBD1
ASSAGTGVVAEAF TRBV9 TRBD1
SVDGGGPTGELF TRBV29-1 TRBD2
ASRSPGGSYNEQF TRBV28 .
ASSSLAGGRWKQF TRBV28 TRBD2
SVDRTLTDTQY TRBV29-1 .
ASRPSVAGGPYEQY TRBV5-7 TRBD2
ASSYRGSEQF TRBV6-5 .
SALTGGGSYNEQF TRBV29-1 .
ASSPGEETQY TRBV18 .
ASSSGGWDEQF TRBV21-1 .
ASSSPDRGPTYGYT TRBV6-5 TRBD1
SVDSQLQETQY TRBV29-1 .
ASSLISGSTGELF TRBV5-1 TRBD2
SGGVSGANVLT TRBV29-1 .
ASSLRTGDQPQH TRBV4-3 .
ASSLSTYNEQF TRBV5-1 .
ASSDADPAGGETQY TRBV2 .
SAPLTGQQY TRBV20-1 TRBD1
ASSLVVEGNEQF TRBV5-1 .
ASSVGASSGNQPQH TRBV9 .
AWEPGQSPAEQY TRBV30 TRBD1